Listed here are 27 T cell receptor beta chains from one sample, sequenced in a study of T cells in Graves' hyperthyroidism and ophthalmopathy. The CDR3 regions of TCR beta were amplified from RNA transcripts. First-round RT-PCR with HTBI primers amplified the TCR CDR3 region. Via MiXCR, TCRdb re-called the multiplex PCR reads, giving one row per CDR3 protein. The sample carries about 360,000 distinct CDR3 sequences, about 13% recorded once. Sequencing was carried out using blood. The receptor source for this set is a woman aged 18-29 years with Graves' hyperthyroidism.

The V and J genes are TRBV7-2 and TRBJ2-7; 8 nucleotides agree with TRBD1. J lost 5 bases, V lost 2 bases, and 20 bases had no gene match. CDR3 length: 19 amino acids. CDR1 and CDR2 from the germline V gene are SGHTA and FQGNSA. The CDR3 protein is CASSLFKFQGALLNDEQYF. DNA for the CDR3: TGTGCCAGCAGCTTATTTAAATTCCAGGGGGCCCTTCTCAACGACGAGCAGTACTTC. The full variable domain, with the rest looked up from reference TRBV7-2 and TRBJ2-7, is GAGVSQSPSNKVTEKGKDVELRCDPISGHTALYWYRQSLGQGLEFLIYFQGNSAPDKSGLPSDRFSAERTGGSVSTLTIQRTQQEDSAVYLCASSLFKFQGALLNDEQYFGPGTRLTVT.

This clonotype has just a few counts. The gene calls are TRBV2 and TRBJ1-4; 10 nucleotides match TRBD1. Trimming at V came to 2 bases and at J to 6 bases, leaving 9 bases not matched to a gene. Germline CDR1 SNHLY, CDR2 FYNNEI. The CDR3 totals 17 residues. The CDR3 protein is CASSELGQGFLYEKLFF. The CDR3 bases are TGTGCCAGCAGTGAATTGGGACAGGGGTTTTTATATGAAAAACTGTTTTTT.

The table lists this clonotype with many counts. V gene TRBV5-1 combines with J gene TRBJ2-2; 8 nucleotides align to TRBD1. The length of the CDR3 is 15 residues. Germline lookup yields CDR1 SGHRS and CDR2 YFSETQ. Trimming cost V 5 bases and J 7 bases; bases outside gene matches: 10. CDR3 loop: CASSRGQGANGELFF. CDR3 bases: TGCGCCAGCAGTCGCGGACAGGGAGCTAACGGGGAGCTGTTTTTT.

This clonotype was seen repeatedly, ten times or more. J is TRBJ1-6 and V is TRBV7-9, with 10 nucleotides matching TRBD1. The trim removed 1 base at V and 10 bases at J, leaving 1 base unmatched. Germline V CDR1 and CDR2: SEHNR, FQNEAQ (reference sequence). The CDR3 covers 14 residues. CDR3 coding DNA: TGTGCCAGCAGCTTAGGGACAGGGGGATCACCCCTCCACTTT. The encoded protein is CASSLGTGGSPLHF.

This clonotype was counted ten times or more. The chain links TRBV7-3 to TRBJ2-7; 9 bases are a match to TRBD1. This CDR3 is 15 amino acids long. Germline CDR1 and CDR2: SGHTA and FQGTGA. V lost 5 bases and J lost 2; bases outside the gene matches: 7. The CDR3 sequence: CASSPGGQGPYEQYF. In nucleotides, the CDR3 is TGTGCCAGCAGCCCAGGGGGACAGGGCCCCTACGAGCAGTACTTC.

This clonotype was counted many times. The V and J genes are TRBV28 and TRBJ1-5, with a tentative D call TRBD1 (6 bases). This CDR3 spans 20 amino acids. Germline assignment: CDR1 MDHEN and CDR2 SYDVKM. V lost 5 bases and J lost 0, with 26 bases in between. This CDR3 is CASSEPGGRGALNSNQPQHF. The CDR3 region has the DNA TGTGCCAGCAGTGAACCCGGGGGCAGGGGAGCCCTAAATAGCAATCAGCCCCAGCATTTT. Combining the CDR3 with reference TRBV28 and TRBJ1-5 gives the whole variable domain DVKVTQSSRYLVKRTGEKVFLECVQDMDHENMFWYRQDPGLGLRLIYFSYDVKMKEKGDIPEGYSVSREKKERFSLILESASTNQTSMYLCASSEPGGRGALNSNQPQHFGDGTRLSIL.

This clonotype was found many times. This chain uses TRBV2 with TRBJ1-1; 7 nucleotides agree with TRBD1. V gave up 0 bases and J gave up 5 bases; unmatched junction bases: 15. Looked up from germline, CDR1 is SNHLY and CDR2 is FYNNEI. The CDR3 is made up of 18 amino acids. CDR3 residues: CASSEAQRQGGRQTEAFF. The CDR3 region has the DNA TGTGCCAGCAGTGAAGCGCAGAGACAGGGTGGAAGGCAGACTGAAGCTTTCTTT. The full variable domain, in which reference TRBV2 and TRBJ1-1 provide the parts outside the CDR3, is EPEVTQTPSHQVTQMGQEVILRCVPISNHLYFYWYRQILGQKVEFLVSFYNNEISEKSEIFDDQFSVERPDGSNFTLKIRSTKLEDSAMYFCASSEAQRQGGRQTEAFFGQGTRLTVV.

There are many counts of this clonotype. CDR3: CASSYSAPIHSNQPQHF. DNA for the CDR3: TGTGCCAGCAGTTACTCGGCACCCATTCATAGCAATCAGCCCCAGCATTTT. V gene TRBV6-5 combines with J gene TRBJ1-5, with D hard to call. The CDR3 length is 17 residues. Between the trimmed V and J ends, which lost 0 bases and 0 bases, there was a span of 12 bases. Germline values: CDR1 MNHEY, CDR2 SVGAGI.

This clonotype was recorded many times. CDR3 in amino acids: CSAQPADTQYF. The CDR3 region has the DNA TGCAGTGCCCAGCCGGCAGATACGCAGTATTTT. The chain uses TRBV20-1 and TRBJ2-3; no firm D call. This CDR3 contains 11 residues. In germline, CDR1 is DFQATT, CDR2 SNEGSKA (reference sequence). V lost 6 bases to trimming and J lost 4 bases, with 8 bases between them.

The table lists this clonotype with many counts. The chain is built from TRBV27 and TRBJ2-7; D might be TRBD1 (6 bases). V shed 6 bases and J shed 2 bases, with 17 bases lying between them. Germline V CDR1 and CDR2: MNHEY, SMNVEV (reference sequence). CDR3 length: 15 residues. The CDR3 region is CASRQNRDTPYEQYF. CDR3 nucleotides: TGTGCCAGCAGACAAAACCGGGACACACCCTACGAGCAGTACTTC.

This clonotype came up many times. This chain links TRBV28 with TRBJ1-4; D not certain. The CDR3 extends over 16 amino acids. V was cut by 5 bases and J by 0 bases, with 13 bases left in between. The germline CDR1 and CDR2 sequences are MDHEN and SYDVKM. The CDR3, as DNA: TGTGCCAGCAGTCCAGAGGGCGGGGCAACTAATGAAAAACTGTTTTTT. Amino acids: CASSPEGGATNEKLFF.

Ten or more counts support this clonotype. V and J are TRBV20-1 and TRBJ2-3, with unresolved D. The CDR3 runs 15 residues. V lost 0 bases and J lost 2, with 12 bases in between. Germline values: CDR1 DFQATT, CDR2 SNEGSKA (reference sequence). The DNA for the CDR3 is TGCAGTGCTAGAGATGGGCGGACCTTCACAGATACGCAGTATTTT. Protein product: CSARDGRTFTDTQYF.

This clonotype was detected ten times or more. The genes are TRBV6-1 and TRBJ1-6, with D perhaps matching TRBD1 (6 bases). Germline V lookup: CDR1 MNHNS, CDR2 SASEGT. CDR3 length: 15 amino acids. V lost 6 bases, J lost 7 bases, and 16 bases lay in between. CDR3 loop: CASRNRAGTNSPLHF. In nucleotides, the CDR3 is TGTGCCAGCAGGAACAGGGCGGGGACCAATTCACCCCTCCACTTT.

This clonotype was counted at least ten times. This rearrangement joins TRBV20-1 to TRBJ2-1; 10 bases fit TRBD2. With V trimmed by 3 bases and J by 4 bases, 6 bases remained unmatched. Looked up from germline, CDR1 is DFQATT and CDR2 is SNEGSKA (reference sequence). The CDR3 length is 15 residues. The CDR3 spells CSASSLAGDYNEQFF. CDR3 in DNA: TGCAGTGCTAGCTCGCTAGCGGGAGATTACAATGAGCAGTTCTTC.

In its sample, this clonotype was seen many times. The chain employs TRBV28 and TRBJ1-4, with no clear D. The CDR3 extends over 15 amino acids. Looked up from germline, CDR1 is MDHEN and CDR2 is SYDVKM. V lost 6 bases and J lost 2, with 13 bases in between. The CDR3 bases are TGTGCCAGCAGGCTCCCAGGAGGGACTAATGAAAAACTGTTTTTT. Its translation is CASRLPGGTNEKLFF.

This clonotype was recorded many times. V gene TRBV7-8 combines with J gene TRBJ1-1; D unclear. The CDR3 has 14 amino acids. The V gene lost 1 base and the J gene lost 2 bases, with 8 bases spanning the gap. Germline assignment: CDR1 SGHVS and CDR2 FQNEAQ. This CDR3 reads CASSLVSGNTEAFF. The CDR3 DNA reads TGTGCCAGCAGCTTAGTTTCAGGAAACACTGAAGCTTTCTTT.

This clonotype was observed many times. CDR3 in amino acids: CASSGRDSYTDTQYF. The DNA of the CDR3 is TGTGCCAGCAGCGGCAGGGACTCTTACACAGATACGCAGTATTTT. The V and J genes are TRBV7-2 and TRBJ2-3; the D gene is possibly TRBD2 (6 bases). Trimming removed 5 bases from V and 2 bases from J, with 14 bases in between. The CDR3 has 15 amino acids. Germline V gene sequence: CDR1 SGHTA, CDR2 FQGNSA.

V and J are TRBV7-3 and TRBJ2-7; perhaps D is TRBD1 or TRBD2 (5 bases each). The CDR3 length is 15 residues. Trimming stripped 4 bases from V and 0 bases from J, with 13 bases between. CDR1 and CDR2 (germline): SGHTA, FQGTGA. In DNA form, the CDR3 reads TGTGCCAGCAGCTCCTCCGGGACCAGCTCCTACGAGCAGTACTTC. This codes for CASSSSGTSSYEQYF.

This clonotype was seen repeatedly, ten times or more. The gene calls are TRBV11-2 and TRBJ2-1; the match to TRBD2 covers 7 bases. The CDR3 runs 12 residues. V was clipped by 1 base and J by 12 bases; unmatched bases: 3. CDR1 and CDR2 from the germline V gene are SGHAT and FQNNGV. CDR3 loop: CASSLGGGGQFF. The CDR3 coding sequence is TGTGCCAGCAGCTTAGGGGGGGGGGGGCAGTTCTTC.

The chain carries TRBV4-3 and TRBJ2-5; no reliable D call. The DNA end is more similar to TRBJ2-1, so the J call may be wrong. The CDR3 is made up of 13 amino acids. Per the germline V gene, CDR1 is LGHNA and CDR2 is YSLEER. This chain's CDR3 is CASSQRLEETQFF. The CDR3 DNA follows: TGCGCCAGCAGCCAAAGGCTAGAAGAGACCCAGTTCTTC.

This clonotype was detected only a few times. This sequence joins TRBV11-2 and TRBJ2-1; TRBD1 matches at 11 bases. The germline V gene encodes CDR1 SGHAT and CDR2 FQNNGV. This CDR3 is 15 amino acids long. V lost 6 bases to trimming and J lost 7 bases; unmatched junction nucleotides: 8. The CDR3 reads CASSYLGTGGNEQFF. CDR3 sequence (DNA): TGTGCCAGCAGTTACCTGGGGACAGGGGGGAATGAGCAGTTCTTC.

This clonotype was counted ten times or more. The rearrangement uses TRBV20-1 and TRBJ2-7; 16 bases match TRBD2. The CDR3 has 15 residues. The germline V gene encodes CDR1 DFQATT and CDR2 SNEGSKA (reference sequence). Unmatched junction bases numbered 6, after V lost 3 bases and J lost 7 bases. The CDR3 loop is CSASLQGLAGGEQYF. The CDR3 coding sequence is TGCAGTGCTAGCCTTCAGGGACTAGCGGGGGGGGAGCAGTACTTC.

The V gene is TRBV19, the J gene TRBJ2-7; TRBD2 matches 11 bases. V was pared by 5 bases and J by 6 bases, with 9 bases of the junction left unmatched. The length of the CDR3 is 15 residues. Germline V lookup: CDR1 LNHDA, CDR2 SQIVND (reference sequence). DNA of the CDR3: TGTGCCAGTAGTCCTTTAGCGGGAGGGCCTCGCGAGCAGTACTTC. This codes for CASSPLAGGPREQYF.

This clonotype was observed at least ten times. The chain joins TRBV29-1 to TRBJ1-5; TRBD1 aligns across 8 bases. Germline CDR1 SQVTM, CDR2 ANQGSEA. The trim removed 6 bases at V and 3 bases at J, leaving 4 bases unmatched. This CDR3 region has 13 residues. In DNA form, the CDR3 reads TGCAGCGTACTGACAGGGGTCAATCAGCCCCAGCATTTT. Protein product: CSVLTGVNQPQHF.

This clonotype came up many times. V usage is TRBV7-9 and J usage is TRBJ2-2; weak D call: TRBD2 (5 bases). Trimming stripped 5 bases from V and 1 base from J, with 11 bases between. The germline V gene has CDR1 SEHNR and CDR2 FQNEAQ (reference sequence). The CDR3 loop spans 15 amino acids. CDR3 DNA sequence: TGTGCCAGCAGCAAAGCCGGGAAGAACACCGGGGAGCTGTTTTTT. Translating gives CASSKAGKNTGELFF.

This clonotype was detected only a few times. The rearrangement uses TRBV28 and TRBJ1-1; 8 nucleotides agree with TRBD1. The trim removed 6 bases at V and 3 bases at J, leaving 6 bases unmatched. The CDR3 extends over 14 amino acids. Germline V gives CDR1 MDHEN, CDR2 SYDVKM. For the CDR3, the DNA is TGTGCCAGCAGCTCGACAGGGGCCGACACTGAAGCTTTCTTT. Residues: CASSSTGADTEAFF.

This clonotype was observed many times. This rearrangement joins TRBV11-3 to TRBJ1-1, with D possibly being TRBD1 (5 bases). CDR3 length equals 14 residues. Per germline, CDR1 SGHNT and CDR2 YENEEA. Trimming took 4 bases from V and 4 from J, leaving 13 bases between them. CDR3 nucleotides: TGTGCCAGCAGCTCACGTCCGGGGGGCACTGAAGCTTTCTTT. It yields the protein CASSSRPGGTEAFF.